This T cell receptor (beta chain) was profiled in a study of T cells in Graves' hyperthyroidism and ophthalmopathy. V was pared by 0 bases and J by 2 bases, with 11 bases between. CDR3 size: 15 residues. Per germline, CDR1 SGHRS and CDR2 YFSETQ. RNA transcripts served as the template for amplifying TCR beta CDR3 regions. When the TCR CDR3 underwent first-round RT-PCR, the HTBI primer set was used. TCRdb used MiXCR to reprocess the multiplex PCR reads, holding one entry per CDR3 protein. The table has about 420,000 distinct CDR3 sequences, 12% to 15% seen once. Patients aged 18 to 65 had newly diagnosed hyperthyroidism that had lasted under 2 months.

Sequencing was done on a sample of blood. This clonotype originated in a young woman with Graves' hyperthyroidism. J is TRBJ1-2 and V is TRBV5-1; no clear D gene. Here the CDR3 reads CASSLAGRENYGYTF. CDR3 bases: TGCGCCAGCAGCTTGGCGGGGAGAGAGAACTATGGCTACACCTTC.